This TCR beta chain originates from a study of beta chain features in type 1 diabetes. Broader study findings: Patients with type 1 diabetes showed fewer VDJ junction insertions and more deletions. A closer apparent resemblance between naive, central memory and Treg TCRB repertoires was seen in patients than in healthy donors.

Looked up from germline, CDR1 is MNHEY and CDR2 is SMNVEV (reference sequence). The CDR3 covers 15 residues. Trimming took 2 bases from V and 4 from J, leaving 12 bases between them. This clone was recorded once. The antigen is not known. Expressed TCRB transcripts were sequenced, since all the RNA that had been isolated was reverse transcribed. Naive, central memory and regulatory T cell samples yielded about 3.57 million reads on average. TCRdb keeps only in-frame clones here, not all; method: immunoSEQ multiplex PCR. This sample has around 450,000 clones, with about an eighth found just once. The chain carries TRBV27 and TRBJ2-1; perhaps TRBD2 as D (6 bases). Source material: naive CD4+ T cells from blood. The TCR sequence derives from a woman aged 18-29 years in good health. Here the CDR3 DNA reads TGTGCCAGCAGTTTACTGGGGGGATCGTACAATGAGCAGTTCTTC. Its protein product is CASSLLGGSYNEQFF.